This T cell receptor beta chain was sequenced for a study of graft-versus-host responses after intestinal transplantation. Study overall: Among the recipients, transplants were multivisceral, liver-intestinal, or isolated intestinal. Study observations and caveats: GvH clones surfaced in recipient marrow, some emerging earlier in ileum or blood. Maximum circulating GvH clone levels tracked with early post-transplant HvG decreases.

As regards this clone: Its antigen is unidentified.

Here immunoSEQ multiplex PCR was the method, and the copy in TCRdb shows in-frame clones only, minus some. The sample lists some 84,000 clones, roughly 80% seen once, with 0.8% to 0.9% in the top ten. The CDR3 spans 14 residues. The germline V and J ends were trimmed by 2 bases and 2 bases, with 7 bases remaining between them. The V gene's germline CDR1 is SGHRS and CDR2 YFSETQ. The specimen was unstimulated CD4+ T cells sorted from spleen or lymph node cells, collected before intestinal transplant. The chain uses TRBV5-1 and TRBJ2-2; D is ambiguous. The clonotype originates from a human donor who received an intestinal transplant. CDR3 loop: CASSFTVNTGELFF. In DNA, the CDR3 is TGCGCCAGCAGCTTTACAGTAAACACCGGGGAGCTGTTTTTT.